The clone carrying this T cell receptor (beta chain) was found once. Its specificity is unknown. Each HIV participant was treated in the United States. CDR1 SQVTM and CDR2 ANQGSEA come from the germline V gene. This CDR3 is built from 15 residues. V shed 7 bases and J 2 bases; nucleotides not matched to a gene: 9. This entry belongs to a study of long-term antiretroviral therapy in people with HIV. Study outcomes and limitations: Versus controls, repertoires in people with HIV had narrower CDR3 length ranges. Clones that had undergone expansion before ART prevailed in the repertoire throughout all time points.

immunoSEQ v3.0 was run at survey level. It was roughly 40,000-50,000 T-cell genomes per sample that sequencing targeted. Sequenced by immunoSEQ multiplex PCR; TCRdb stores in-frame clones only, minus some. This sample has 20,000 to 30,000 clones, with roughly 85% found just once. The receptor was isolated from a middle-aged man with HIV. Sequences were derived from unsorted PBMCs, sampled 1.2 years after starting antiretroviral therapy. V is TRBV29-1 and J is TRBJ2-5; 11 nucleotides match TRBD2. CDR3 region: CSAKLAGGLQETQYF. In nucleotides, the CDR3 is TGCAGCGCCAAGCTAGCGGGGGGCCTTCAAGAGACCCAGTACTTC.